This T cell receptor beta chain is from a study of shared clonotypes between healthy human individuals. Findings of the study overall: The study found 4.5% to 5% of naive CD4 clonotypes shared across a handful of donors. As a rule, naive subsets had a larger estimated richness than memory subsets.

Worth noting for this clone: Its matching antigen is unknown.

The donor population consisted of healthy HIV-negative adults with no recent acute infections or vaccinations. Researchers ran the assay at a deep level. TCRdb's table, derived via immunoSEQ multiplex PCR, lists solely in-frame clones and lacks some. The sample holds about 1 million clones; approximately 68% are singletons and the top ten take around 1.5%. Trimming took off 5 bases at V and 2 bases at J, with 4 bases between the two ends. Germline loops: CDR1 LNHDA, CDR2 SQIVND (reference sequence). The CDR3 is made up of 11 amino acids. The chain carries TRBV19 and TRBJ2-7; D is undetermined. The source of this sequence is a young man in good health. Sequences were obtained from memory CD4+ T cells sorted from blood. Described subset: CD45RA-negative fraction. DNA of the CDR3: TGTGCCAGTAGTTCCGCCTACGAGCAGTACTTC. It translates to CASSSAYEQYF.